This passage covers 26 T cell receptor beta chains from one sample sequenced in a study of CD8+ T cells in alopecia areata. Investigators isolated RNA and reverse transcribed it into cDNA to act as the sequencing template. The table came from immunoSEQ multiplex PCR; TCRdb's copy has only in-frame clones and leaves some out. The sample yields 110,000 to 150,000 clones, under 60% seen once. The specimen was CD4+ T cells sorted from blood, collected at week 0. These receptor sequences come from a human donor with alopecia areata.

V usage is TRBV5-1 and J usage is TRBJ2-7, with 11 bases lining up with TRBD2. The length of the CDR3 is 14 residues. J was trimmed by 6 bases and V by 0 bases; bases with no gene match: 2. CDR1 and CDR2 (germline): SGHRS, YFSETQ. CDR3 nucleotide sequence: TGCGCCAGCAGCTTGGGGGGGACTAGCGGCGAGCAGTACTTC. Its protein product is CASSLGGTSGEQYF. Complete variable domain (other parts from reference TRBV5-1 and TRBJ2-7): KAGVTQTPRYLIKTRGQQVTLSCSPISGHRSVSWYQQTPGQGLQFLFEYFSETQRNKGNFPGRFSGRQFSNSRSEMNVSTLELGDSALYLCASSLGGTSGEQYFGPGTRLTVT.

V usage is TRBV29-1 and J usage is TRBJ2-3, with D uncertain. The CDR3 has 14 residues. V lost 5 bases to trimming and J lost 2 bases, with 14 bases between them. The germline V gene encodes CDR1 SQVTM and CDR2 ANQGSEA. CDR3 amino acids: CSVRQAGYTDTQYF. CDR3 DNA: TGCAGCGTTCGTCAGGCAGGTTACACAGATACGCAGTATTTT.

The chain recombines TRBV29-1 with TRBJ1-4; D ambiguous. This CDR3 contains 12 residues. Germline values: CDR1 SQVTM, CDR2 ANQGSEA. The CDR3 DNA sequence: TGCAGTGCCTGGGCAACTAATGAAAAACTGTTTTTT. Amino acids: CSAWATNEKLFF. Supplemented by reference TRBV29-1 and TRBJ1-4, the full variable domain reads SAVISQKPSRDICQRGTSLTIQCQVDSQVTMMFWYRQQPGQSLTLIATANQGSEATYESGFVIDKFPISRPNLTFSTLTVSNMSPEDSSIYLCSAWATNEKLFFGSGTQLSVL.

In its sample, this clone was seen a few times. This chain connects TRBV29-1 to TRBJ1-4, with D unresolved. This CDR3 contains 12 residues. Germline V CDR1 and CDR2: SQVTM, ANQGSEA. The ends were cut back, 5 bases at V and 7 bases at J, with 11 bases in the middle. CDR3 coding DNA: TGCAGCGTTTCACGTGGAGGTGAAAAACTGTTTTTT. Amino acid sequence: CSVSRGGEKLFF.

V gene TRBV11-2 combines with J gene TRBJ2-2; D may be TRBD2 (6 bases). Germline CDR1 reads SGHAT; CDR2 reads FQNNGV. The CDR3 totals 17 residues. V was pared by 5 bases and J by 1 base, with 17 bases between. The CDR3 protein is CASSRTRVAVNTGELFF. In DNA, the CDR3 is TGTGCCAGCAGCCGCACGCGGGTAGCGGTGAACACCGGGGAGCTGTTTTTT.

This clone was detected only a few times. The rearrangement links TRBV7-9 to TRBJ2-1; 11 bases are shared with TRBD2. The CDR3 runs to 17 residues. Germline CDR1 and CDR2: SEHNR and FQNEAQ (reference sequence). Trimming took 5 bases from V and 0 from J; bases not matched to a gene: 6. CDR3 protein: CASSHGLAGASYNEQFF. The CDR3, as DNA: TGTGCCAGCAGCCACGGACTAGCGGGCGCCTCCTACAATGAGCAGTTCTTC.

The chain couples TRBV7-2 to TRBJ2-5; TRBD2 agrees at 13 bases. Germline lookup yields CDR1 SGHTA and CDR2 FQGNSA. V lost 5 bases, J lost 4 bases, and 10 bases stayed unmatched. The CDR3 runs 17 residues. The CDR3 region is CASSRGAGLAGSETQYF. The CDR3 nucleotides read TGTGCCAGCAGCAGAGGGGCGGGACTAGCGGGATCAGAGACCCAGTACTTC.

The rearrangement joins TRBV5-1 to TRBJ2-5; no clear D gene. The CDR3 is 11 residues long. With 3 bases removed from V and 2 bases from J, the gap between germline ends came to 2 bases. CDR1 is SGHRS and CDR2 is YFSETQ in the germline V gene. The CDR3 spells CASSWQETQYF. CDR3 sequence (DNA): TGCGCCAGCAGCTGGCAAGAGACCCAGTACTTC.

The chain is built from TRBV2 and TRBJ2-2, with D unresolved. V was cut by 5 bases and J by 2 bases, with 3 bases left in between. Germline CDR1 reads SNHLY; CDR2 reads FYNNEI. The CDR3 is 12 amino acids. The CDR3 region has the DNA TGTGCCAGCAGTCTAAACACCGGGGAGCTGTTTTTT. It specifies CASSLNTGELFF.

This clone turned up a few times. The chain is built from TRBV29-1 and TRBJ1-1, with 7 bases matching TRBD1. The CDR3 is 12 amino acids. The V and J ends lost 7 bases and 6 bases, in that order; junction bases with no gene match: 8. Germline CDR1 SQVTM, CDR2 ANQGSEA. The CDR3 loop reads CSGLTGKAEAFF. As DNA, the CDR3 is TGCAGCGGCCTGACAGGGAAGGCTGAAGCTTTCTTT.

Comments on this clone: The sample has other DNA sequences that encode this CDR3 too. This rearrangement joins TRBV10-3 to TRBJ2-5; no reliable D call. CDR1 is ENHRY, CDR2 SYGVKD, per germline. The length of the CDR3 is 13 residues. The V and J ends lost 0 bases and 4 bases respectively, with 6 bases between them. In nucleotides, the CDR3 is TGTGCCATCAGTGAGTCGCCCGGAGAGACCCAGTACTTC. Its protein product is CAISESPGETQYF.

The chain is built from TRBV7-2 and TRBJ1-3; D is undetermined. V was cut by 3 bases and J by 0 bases, with 9 bases left in between. This CDR3 spans 15 amino acids. Germline V gene lookup returns CDR1 SGHTA and CDR2 FQGNSA. CDR3 nucleotide sequence: TGTGCCAGCAGCTTCGGGCCGTCCTCTGGAAACACCATATATTTT. Its translation: CASSFGPSSGNTIYF.

This clone came up a few times. This chain joins TRBV19 and TRBJ1-6, with 10 positions matching TRBD1. Germline-derived CDR1 and CDR2 are LNHDA and SQIVND (reference sequence). This CDR3 spans 13 amino acids. The trim removed 9 bases at V and 7 bases at J, leaving 3 bases unmatched. DNA of the CDR3: TGTGCCAGCCGGGACAGGGGAAATTCACCCCTCCACTTT. The encoded protein is CASRDRGNSPLHF.

This rearrangement joins TRBV4-1 to TRBJ1-4; TRBD1 matches 7 bases. CDR3 length: 15 amino acids. With V trimmed by 4 bases and J by 3 bases, 5 bases remained unmatched. CDR1 MGHRA and CDR2 YSYEKL come from the germline V gene. This CDR3 is CASSRNGQANEKLFF. CDR3 in DNA: TGCGCCAGCAGCCGTAACGGACAGGCTAATGAAAAACTGTTTTTT.

This clone was seen a handful of times. The same CDR3 is also encoded by other DNA sequences in this sample. The chain is built from TRBV30 and TRBJ2-1; TRBD2 is a possible D gene (6 bases). Trimming left V 5 bases short and J 0 bases short, with 8 bases between. The germline V gene encodes CDR1 GTSNPN and CDR2 SVGIG (reference sequence). The CDR3 sequence is 13 residues long. The CDR3 bases are TGTGCCTGGTCGGGACTCTCCTACAATGAGCAGTTCTTC. This translates into CAWSGLSYNEQFF.

This clone was seen a single time. The rearrangement uses TRBV18 and TRBJ1-5; TRBD1 aligns across 7 bases. From germline, CDR1 is KGHSH and CDR2 LQKENI. The CDR3 runs to 14 residues. V shed 5 bases, J shed 5 bases, and the junction held 6 bases outside the gene matches. Here the CDR3 reads CASSRTGPYQPQHF. The CDR3 nucleotides are TGTGCCAGCTCAAGGACAGGACCCTATCAGCCCCAGCATTTT.

The V gene is TRBV30, the J gene TRBJ1-1; 8 bases fit TRBD1. Per the germline V gene, CDR1 is GTSNPN and CDR2 is SVGIG (reference sequence). Trimming took 4 bases from V and 1 from J; bases not matched to a gene: 8. CDR3 length: 15 residues. As DNA, the CDR3 is TGTGCCTGGAAGACCGGGACAGGTACGAACACTGAAGCTTTCTTT. As protein: CAWKTGTGTNTEAFF. Combining the CDR3 with reference TRBV30 and TRBJ1-1 gives the whole variable domain SQTIHQWPATLVQPVGSPLSLECTVEGTSNPNLYWYRQAAGRGLQLLFYSVGIGQISSEVPQNLSASRPQDRQFILSSKKLLLSDSGFYLCAWKTGTGTNTEAFFGQGTRLTVV.

The gene calls are TRBV11-2 and TRBJ2-7; D remains ambiguous. The V and J ends lost 6 bases and 5 bases respectively, with 11 bases between them. Germline V gene data show CDR1 as SGHAT and CDR2 as FQNNGV. CDR3 length: 12 residues. DNA for the CDR3: TGTGCCAGCAGATCCTTAGGGCACGAGCAGTACTTC. Protein: CASRSLGHEQYF.

This clone was detected a few times. The gene calls are TRBV6-5 and TRBJ1-2, with D unresolved. Germline CDR1 and CDR2: MNHEY and SVGAGI. This CDR3 is 13 amino acids long. Trimming took off 0 bases at V and 8 bases at J, with 10 bases between the two ends. CDR3: CASSYSLAGGYTF. CDR3 sequence (DNA): TGTGCCAGCAGTTACTCTTTGGCGGGGGGCTACACCTTC.

The CDR3 DNA follows: TGTGCCAGCAGCCAATTCCAGGTGATGACTGAAGCTTTCTTT. Translating gives CASSQFQVMTEAFF. The chain combines TRBV16 with TRBJ1-1; D is unclear. Germline V lookup: CDR1 KGHSY, CDR2 FQNENV. V lost 1 base and J lost 5, with 11 bases in between. The CDR3 extends over 14 amino acids.

The J gene is TRBJ1-2, the V gene TRBV30; TRBD1 matches at 10 bases. V dropped 2 bases and J dropped 4; count of bases not matched to a gene: 7. The length of the CDR3 is 15 residues. The germline V gene has CDR1 GTSNPN and CDR2 SVGIG (reference sequence). The CDR3 loop is CAWSHPGQGTYGYTF. The DNA of the CDR3 is TGTGCCTGGAGTCATCCGGGACAGGGGACCTATGGCTACACCTTC.

V is TRBV7-2 and J is TRBJ2-1; D gene ambiguous. From germline, CDR1 is SGHTA and CDR2 FQGNSA. CDR3 length equals 13 residues. Trimming left V 4 bases short and J 9 bases short, with 13 bases between. In DNA form, the CDR3 reads TGTGCCAGCAGCTGGTACAGTGAGGTTGAGCAGTTCTTC. Its protein is CASSWYSEVEQFF.

The V gene is TRBV29-1, the J gene TRBJ2-1, with D maybe TRBD1 (5 bases). CDR3 size: 12 residues. CDR1 is SQVTM, CDR2 ANQGSEA, per germline. With 7 bases removed from V and 10 bases from J, the gap between germline ends came to 17 bases. CDR3 residues: CSGTRRGREQFF. CDR3 coding DNA: TGCAGCGGGACCCGAAGGGGCAGAGAGCAGTTCTTC.

This chain joins TRBV7-9 and TRBJ1-2; perhaps TRBD1 as D (6 bases). Per germline, CDR1 SEHNR and CDR2 FQNEAQ (reference sequence). The V and J ends lost 7 bases and 3 bases respectively, with 18 bases between them. The CDR3 contains 15 residues. The CDR3 DNA follows: TGTGCCAGCACCGTCCGAGGGGGTGTGGACTATGGCTACACCTTC. Protein: CASTVRGGVDYGYTF.

Of note for this clone: Other nucleotide sequences from this sample produce the same CDR3. This chain uses TRBV7-3 with TRBJ2-2; D remains ambiguous. The V gene lost 5 bases and the J gene lost 4 bases, with 8 bases spanning the gap. CDR3 length: 13 amino acids. Germline V gene sequence: CDR1 SGHTA, CDR2 FQGTGA. CDR3 nucleotides: TGTGCCAGCAGCCTACTGGGCACCGGGGAGCTGTTTTTT. Protein: CASSLLGTGELFF.

This sequence joins TRBV5-1 and TRBJ1-2; TRBD1 agrees at 9 bases. Trimming removed 3 bases from V and 8 bases from J; junction bases left unmatched: 5. Germline lookup yields CDR1 SGHRS and CDR2 YFSETQ. The length of the CDR3 is 13 residues. CDR3 region: CASSSGQGKGYTF. CDR3 bases: TGCGCCAGCAGCTCAGGACAGGGGAAAGGCTACACCTTC.